The present T cell receptor beta chain was sequenced within a study of cytomegalovirus exposure and HLA in healthy donors. PCR amplification relied on 60 Vbeta primers (plus 13 Jbeta primers). Data came from immunoSEQ multiplex PCR; TCRdb stores just in-frame clones and leaves some out. Of around 150,000 clones detected, over 75% appear once; the ten largest clones hold about 1%. Whole-study results and caveats: Another analysis was done later, and it associated around 15,000 TCR beta sequences with HLA alleles at 0.05 false discovery rate. Several of the most significant clusters appeared, in a later analysis, to be linked to common viral pathogens.

As to this clone: What it recognizes is unknown.

CDR3 length equals 14 residues. V lost 1 base, J lost 5 bases, and 3 bases stayed unmatched. CDR1 SGHTA and CDR2 FQGNSA come from the germline V gene. Specimen: PBMCs. This receptor was obtained from a woman aged 50 to 60 in good health and CMV-seropositive. V is TRBV7-2 and J is TRBJ1-2; 8 bases align to TRBD1. As DNA, the CDR3 is TGTGCCAGCAGCTTAGAGGGACAGGCTTATGGCTACACCTTC. Protein product: CASSLEGQAYGYTF.